Listed here is a single TCR beta chain. Sequencing used immunoSEQ multiplex PCR; TCRdb keeps in-frame clones, though not all of them. The sample yields around 26,000 clones, approximately 85% seen once. The data originate from a study of OX40 agonist ivuxolimab in advanced cancers. Sampling of blood occurred at baseline, cycle 4 day 1, and cycle 7 day 1. The CDR3 is 17 residues long. Trimming cost V 0 bases and J 2 bases, with 15 bases left between them. CDR1 SGDLS and CDR2 YYNGEE come from the germline V gene. The source was CD4+ or CD8+ T cells sorted from blood, collected in a trial of the OX40 agonist ivuxolimab. The sequence derives from an adult with an advanced solid tumor such as melanoma, head and neck, liver or kidney cancer. The chain combines TRBV9 with TRBJ1-3, with a tentative D call TRBD1 (6 bases). CDR3 residues: CASSVGLGAGAGNTIYF. The CDR3, as DNA: TGTGCCAGCAGCGTAGGTTTAGGGGCAGGGGCTGGAAACACCATATATTTT.